What follows are 3 T cell receptor beta chains derived from one specimen sequenced in a study of T cell changes during pregnancy in multiple sclerosis. Sequencing was performed with immunoSEQ multiplex PCR; in TCRdb, only in-frame clones are kept and a portion is missing. Altogether fewer than 20,000 clones are present, roughly nine tenths being singletons, with the ten largest covering about 7.5%. The specimen comprised CD8+ T cells from peripheral blood mononuclear cells, sampled in the second trimester of pregnancy. Receptors were obtained from a female donor in good health, enrolled as a control in a pregnancy study.

The CDR3 sequence: CASSLGRGGHTDTQYF. The CDR3 bases are TGTGCCAGCAGCTTAGGGCGCGGGGGCCACACAGATACGCAGTATTTT. The chain employs TRBV11-2 and TRBJ2-3; D may be TRBD2 (7 bases). There are 16 residues in the CDR3. Trimming stripped 1 base from V and 2 bases from J, with 13 bases between. Germline CDR1 reads SGHAT; CDR2 reads FQNNGV.

This sequence joins TRBV19 and TRBJ1-4, with TRBD1 matching 10 bases. Germline assignment: CDR1 LNHDA and CDR2 SQIVND (reference sequence). This CDR3 region has 15 residues. With 5 bases clipped from V and 8 bases from J, the junction kept 8 bases outside the gene matches. The CDR3 DNA sequence: TGTGCCAGTAGTCCTTCCGGGACAGGGGCCGAAAAACTGTTTTTT. This sequence encodes CASSPSGTGAEKLFF.

This chain's CDR3 is CATSFPGDNTGELFF. The CDR3 DNA reads as TGTGCCACCAGCTTTCCAGGGGATAACACCGGGGAGCTGTTTTTT. The rearrangement uses TRBV15 and TRBJ2-2, with D maybe TRBD1 (6 bases). CDR1 and CDR2 from the germline V gene are LNHNV and YYDKDF (reference sequence). V was cut by 5 bases and J by 2 bases, with 12 bases left in between. The CDR3 is made up of 15 amino acids.